This T cell receptor (beta chain) stems from a study of cytomegalovirus exposure and HLA in healthy donors. PCR amplification relied on 60 Vbeta primers (plus 13 Jbeta primers). Measured with immunoSEQ multiplex PCR; TCRdb has only the in-frame clones, and not every one. The sample lists around 130,000 clones; over 70% were seen once. The specimen sequenced was PBMCs. The receptor comes from a woman aged 18-30 years in good health and CMV-seronegative.

The CDR3 coding sequence is TGTGCCGGGTCAGCGGGCCTCCAAGAGACCCAGTACTTC. The encoded protein is CAGSAGLQETQYF. V and J are TRBV30 and TRBJ2-5; possibly TRBD2 for D (6 bases). Germline V lookup: CDR1 GTSNPN, CDR2 SVGIG (reference sequence). The CDR3 sequence is 13 residues long. V lost 8 bases and J lost 1, with 14 bases in between.